This T cell receptor beta chain was recovered during a study of T cells in Graves' hyperthyroidism and ophthalmopathy. Amplification yielded TCR beta CDR3 regions, with RNA transcripts as the source. HTBI primers were employed in a first-round RT-PCR of the TCR CDR3. MiXCR was run by TCRdb on the multiplex PCR reads, yielding one entry per CDR3 protein. The table shows 600,000 to 900,000 distinct CDR3 sequences, with roughly 17% occurring only once. Per germline, CDR1 SGHRS and CDR2 YFSETQ. The germline V and J ends were trimmed by 5 bases and 0 bases, with 9 bases remaining between them. This CDR3 spans 14 amino acids.

This rearrangement joins TRBV5-1 to TRBJ1-3; D is ambiguous. Sequenced sample: blood. The sequence was obtained from a man aged 18 to 29 with Graves' hyperthyroidism. The CDR3 is CASRPALSGNTIYF. Here the CDR3 DNA reads TGCGCCAGCAGACCGGCCCTCTCTGGAAACACCATATATTTT.